Listed below are T cell receptor beta chains from one sample, sequenced in a study of glioma-infiltrating T cells. From the multiplex PCR reads, TCRdb called clonotypes with MiXCR, one entry per CDR3 protein. The top ten clones hold 4% to 6.5% of a sample with about 180,000 distinct CDR3 sequences, over 40% of them seen once. What was sequenced was glioma tissue, nonneoplastic brain tissue, or PBMCs (not recorded which). Receptors were obtained from a human donor with low-grade glioma or glioblastoma, undergoing nonglioma brain surgery, or in good health (not recorded which). CDR3s include the opening cysteine and the closing phenylalanine or tryptophan. Fields, in order: CDR3 length, J gene, V gene, clone size, D gene, CDR3 protein, CDR3 DNA. A D gene is named only where the DNA matches it firmly. Part of the rows lack a size; the others show once, few, many or a class for expanded clones.

len: 14
j_gene: TRBJ1-1
v_gene: TRBV5-1
abundance: many
d_gene: -
CDR3aa: CASSLDIRNTEAFF
CDR3nt: TGCGCCAGCAGCTTGGATATTCGGAACACTGAAGCTTTCTTT

len: 14
j_gene: TRBJ1-5
v_gene: TRBV12-3/TRBV12-4
abundance: many
d_gene: TRBD1
CDR3aa: CASSWDSLNQPQHF
CDR3nt: TGTGCCAGCAGTTGGGACAGCCTAAATCAGCCCCAGCATTTT

len: 13
j_gene: TRBJ1-1
v_gene: TRBV19
abundance: few
d_gene: -
CDR3aa: CATNREGQTEAFF
CDR3nt: TGTGCCACTAACAGGGAGGGCCAGACTGAAGCTTTCTTT

len: 17
j_gene: TRBJ2-3
v_gene: TRBV12-5
abundance: -
d_gene: TRBD2
CDR3aa: CASGFRTSGDAPDTQYF
CDR3nt: TGTGCTAGTGGTTTCAGGACTAGCGGCGATGCTCCAGATACGCAGTATTTT

len: 14
j_gene: TRBJ1-6
v_gene: TRBV10-3
abundance: few
d_gene: -
CDR3aa: CAIRATGVNSPLHF
CDR3nt: TGTGCCATCAGAGCGACAGGAGTTAATTCACCCCTCCACTTT

len: 11
j_gene: TRBJ2-1
v_gene: TRBV4-3
abundance: -
d_gene: -
CDR3aa: CASSQPFEQFF
CDR3nt: TGCGCCAGCAGCCAACCGTTCGAGCAGTTCTTC

len: 16
j_gene: TRBJ2-1
v_gene: TRBV2
abundance: many
d_gene: TRBD2
CDR3aa: CASSGMTSGLFNEQFF
CDR3nt: TGTGCCAGCAGCGGAATGACTAGCGGGTTGTTTAATGAGCAGTTCTTC

len: 18
j_gene: TRBJ2-7
v_gene: TRBV20-1
abundance: -
d_gene: -
CDR3aa: CSARPRSWLGKGVGEQYF
CDR3nt: TGCAGTGCTAGACCGAGATCATGGCTAGGGAAAGGGGTAGGCGAGCAGTACTTC

len: 14
j_gene: TRBJ2-3
v_gene: TRBV20-1
abundance: -
d_gene: -
CDR3aa: CSASAGQLTDKQYF
CDR3nt: TGCAGTGCTAGCGCCGGACAGCTTACAGATAAGCAGTATTTT

len: 13
j_gene: TRBJ2-1
v_gene: TRBV27
abundance: many
d_gene: -
CDR3aa: CASSLASSHEQFF
CDR3nt: TGTGCCAGCAGTTTGGCTAGTTCCCATGAGCAGTTCTTC

len: 15
j_gene: TRBJ2-1
v_gene: TRBV12-3/TRBV12-4
abundance: few
d_gene: TRBD1
CDR3aa: CASSSLGQVMKAQFF
CDR3nt: TGTGCCAGCAGTTCCCTCGGACAGGTCATGAAGGCGCAGTTCTTC

len: 12
j_gene: TRBJ2-7
v_gene: TRBV27
abundance: many
d_gene: TRBD1
CDR3aa: CATGTGTYEQYF
CDR3nt: TGTGCCACCGGGACAGGGACTTACGAGCAGTACTTC

len: 12
j_gene: TRBJ2-7
v_gene: TRBV11-2
abundance: many
d_gene: -
CDR3aa: CASRQQTYEQYF
CDR3nt: TGTGCCAGCAGACAGCAGACCTACGAGCAGTACTTC

len: 14
j_gene: TRBJ2-7
v_gene: TRBV25-1
abundance: -
d_gene: -
CDR3aa: CASSEYGGYYEQYF
CDR3nt: TGTGCCAGCAGTGAATACGGGGGATACTACGAGCAGTACTTC

len: 14
j_gene: TRBJ2-1
v_gene: TRBV5-1
abundance: -
d_gene: -
CDR3aa: CASSSGNSYNEQFF
CDR3nt: TGCGCCAGCAGTTCAGGTAACTCCTACAATGAGCAGTTCTTC

len: 14
j_gene: TRBJ2-3
v_gene: TRBV20-1
abundance: many
d_gene: -
CDR3aa: CSARVLAISDTQYF
CDR3nt: TGCAGTGCTAGAGTCCTAGCGATCTCAGATACGCAGTATTTT

len: 15
j_gene: TRBJ2-5
v_gene: TRBV19
abundance: many
d_gene: -
CDR3aa: CASSIFSGGQETQYF
CDR3nt: TGTGCCAGTAGTATCTTCTCCGGGGGTCAAGAGACCCAGTACTTC

len: 15
j_gene: TRBJ2-2
v_gene: TRBV7-3
abundance: -
d_gene: -
CDR3aa: CASADVAANTGELFF
CDR3nt: TGTGCCAGCGCAGATGTGGCCGCGAACACCGGGGAGCTGTTTTTT

len: 13
j_gene: TRBJ2-1
v_gene: TRBV5-4
abundance: many
d_gene: TRBD2
CDR3aa: CASSLSGRNEQFF
CDR3nt: TGTGCCAGCAGTCTTAGCGGGAGGAATGAGCAGTTCTTC

len: 17
j_gene: TRBJ2-1
v_gene: TRBV19
abundance: -
d_gene: -
CDR3aa: CASSSSSRVSSYNEKFF
CDR3nt: TGTGCCAGTAGTTCCTCATCCAGGGTTAGCTCCTACAATGAGAAGTTCTTC

len: 13
j_gene: TRBJ2-7
v_gene: TRBV20-1
abundance: -
d_gene: -
CDR3aa: CSALTGNSNEQYF
CDR3nt: TGCAGTGCACTTACAGGCAACTCCAACGAGCAGTACTTC

len: 15
j_gene: TRBJ2-1
v_gene: TRBV10-1
abundance: -
d_gene: TRBD2
CDR3aa: CASSLAGRPANEQFF
CDR3nt: TGCGCCAGCAGCTTAGCGGGACGGCCGGCCAATGAGCAGTTCTTC

len: 14
j_gene: TRBJ1-5
v_gene: TRBV4-1
abundance: many
d_gene: TRBD1
CDR3aa: CASSHTGDNQPQHF
CDR3nt: TGCGCCAGCAGCCATACAGGGGACAATCAGCCCCAGCATTTT

len: 16
j_gene: TRBJ2-7
v_gene: TRBV28
abundance: -
d_gene: TRBD1
CDR3aa: CASKRTGGISSYEQYF
CDR3nt: TGTGCCAGCAAACGGACAGGGGGAATCTCCTCCTACGAGCAGTACTTC

len: 16
j_gene: TRBJ2-5
v_gene: TRBV7-2
abundance: many
d_gene: -
CDR3aa: CASSLAHGSIQETQYF
CDR3nt: TGTGCCAGCAGCTTAGCGCATGGGAGTATACAAGAGACCCAGTACTTC

len: 13
j_gene: TRBJ2-7
v_gene: TRBV6-6
abundance: -
d_gene: -
CDR3aa: CASSVQGIYEQYF
CDR3nt: TGTGCCAGCAGTGTCCAGGGCATCTACGAGCAGTACTTC

len: 13
j_gene: TRBJ2-5
v_gene: TRBV20-1
abundance: many
d_gene: TRBD1
CDR3aa: CSGNRGISETQYF
CDR3nt: TGCAGTGGCAACAGGGGAATTAGCGAGACCCAGTACTTC

len: 15
j_gene: TRBJ2-5
v_gene: TRBV6-2/TRBV6-3
abundance: -
d_gene: -
CDR3aa: CATQLAGQGIETQYF
CDR3nt: TGTGCCACCCAACTAGCGGGACAGGGGATAGAGACCCAGTACTTC

len: 12
j_gene: TRBJ2-7
v_gene: TRBV28
abundance: many
d_gene: -
CDR3aa: CASSFGRYEQYF
CDR3nt: TGTGCCAGCAGTTTCGGCAGGTACGAGCAGTACTTC

len: 13
j_gene: TRBJ2-7
v_gene: TRBV20-1
abundance: many
d_gene: -
CDR3aa: CSARGLGTYEQYF
CDR3nt: TGCAGTGCTCGGGGGCTGGGGACCTACGAGCAGTACTTC

len: 13
j_gene: TRBJ1-1
v_gene: TRBV7-9
abundance: many
d_gene: -
CDR3aa: CASSSGTTTEAFF
CDR3nt: TGTGCCAGCAGCTCCGGGACAACCACTGAAGCTTTCTTT

len: 16
j_gene: TRBJ2-7
v_gene: TRBV12-3/TRBV12-4
abundance: few
d_gene: TRBD1
CDR3aa: CASSLAGQGVPYEQYF
CDR3nt: TGTGCCAGCAGTTTAGCGGGACAGGGGGTTCCCTACGAGCAGTACTTC

len: 13
j_gene: TRBJ2-1
v_gene: TRBV24-1
abundance: many
d_gene: TRBD2
CDR3aa: CATSDHGLAEQFF
CDR3nt: TGTGCCACCAGTGACCATGGACTAGCTGAGCAGTTCTTC

len: 14
j_gene: TRBJ2-3
v_gene: TRBV12-3/TRBV12-4
abundance: many
d_gene: TRBD1
CDR3aa: CASSGTDLTDTQYF
CDR3nt: TGTGCCAGCAGCGGGACAGATCTCACAGATACGCAGTATTTT

len: 14
j_gene: TRBJ1-5
v_gene: TRBV20-1
abundance: -
d_gene: TRBD1
CDR3aa: CSAIGTASNQPQHF
CDR3nt: TGCAGTGCTATAGGGACAGCTAGCAATCAGCCCCAGCATTTT

len: 13
j_gene: TRBJ2-5
v_gene: TRBV27
abundance: -
d_gene: -
CDR3aa: CASSAPVPGTKYF
CDR3nt: TGTGCCAGCAGTGCGCCAGTCCCAGGGACCAAGTACTTC

len: 15
j_gene: TRBJ1-1
v_gene: TRBV28
abundance: many
d_gene: -
CDR3aa: CASSLFRGWKREAFF
CDR3nt: TGTGCCAGCAGTTTATTTCGAGGGTGGAAGCGAGAAGCTTTCTTT

len: 14
j_gene: TRBJ2-2
v_gene: TRBV20-1
abundance: many
d_gene: -
CDR3aa: CSARGETDTGELFF
CDR3nt: TGCAGTGCTAGGGGGGAAACGGACACCGGGGAGCTGTTTTTT

len: 14
j_gene: TRBJ1-3
v_gene: TRBV5-4
abundance: few
d_gene: -
CDR3aa: CASSRQEAGNTIYF
CDR3nt: TGTGCCAGCAGCCGACAGGAGGCTGGAAACACCATATATTTT

len: 14
j_gene: TRBJ2-2
v_gene: TRBV5-4
abundance: -
d_gene: -
CDR3aa: CASSLQFVSGELFF
CDR3nt: TGTGCCAGCAGCTTGCAGTTTGTGAGCGGGGAGCTGTTTTTT

len: 16
j_gene: TRBJ2-1
v_gene: TRBV18
abundance: many
d_gene: TRBD1
CDR3aa: CASSPAGTGLHNEQFF
CDR3nt: TGTGCCAGCTCACCCGCCGGGACAGGGTTACACAATGAGCAGTTCTTC

len: 15
j_gene: TRBJ2-5
v_gene: TRBV12-5
abundance: -
d_gene: TRBD2
CDR3aa: CASDELAGDLETQYF
CDR3nt: TGTGCTAGTGATGAACTAGCGGGGGATCTAGAGACCCAGTACTTC

len: 14
j_gene: TRBJ2-5
v_gene: TRBV20-1
abundance: -
d_gene: -
CDR3aa: CRARDVGGTKTQYF
CDR3nt: TGCAGAGCTAGAGATGTCGGGGGCACAAAGACCCAATACTTC

len: 13
j_gene: TRBJ2-1
v_gene: TRBV6-5
abundance: -
d_gene: TRBD2
CDR3aa: CASSEVQRGEQFF
CDR3nt: TGTGCCAGCAGTGAAGTTCAGCGGGGCGAGCAGTTCTTC